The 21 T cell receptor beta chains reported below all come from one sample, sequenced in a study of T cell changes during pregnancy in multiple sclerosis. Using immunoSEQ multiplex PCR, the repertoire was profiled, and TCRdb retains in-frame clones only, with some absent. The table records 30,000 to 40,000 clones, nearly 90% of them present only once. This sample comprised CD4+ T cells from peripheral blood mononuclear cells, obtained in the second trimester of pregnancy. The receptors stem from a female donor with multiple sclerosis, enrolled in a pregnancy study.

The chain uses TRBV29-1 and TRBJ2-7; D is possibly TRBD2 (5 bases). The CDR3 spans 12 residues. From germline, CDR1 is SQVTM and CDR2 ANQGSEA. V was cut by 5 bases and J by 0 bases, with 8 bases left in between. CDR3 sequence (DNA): TGCAGCGTTACTAGTTCCTCCTACGAGCAGTACTTC. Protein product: CSVTSSSYEQYF.

The chain's CDR3 is CASSYSGQIHDSPLHF. CDR3 bases: TGTGCCAGCAGTTACTCCGGACAGATACACGATTCACCCCTCCACTTT. This chain links TRBV6-5 with TRBJ1-6; possible D gene TRBD1, 6 bases. Germline V gene data show CDR1 as MNHEY and CDR2 as SVGAGI. This CDR3 has 16 amino acids. V dropped 0 bases and J dropped 8 bases, with 14 bases sitting between them.

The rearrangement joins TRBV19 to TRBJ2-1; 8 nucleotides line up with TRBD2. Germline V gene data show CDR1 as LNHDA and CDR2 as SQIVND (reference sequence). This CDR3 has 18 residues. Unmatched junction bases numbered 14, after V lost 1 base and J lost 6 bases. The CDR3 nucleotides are TGTGCCAGTAGTATAGCTCCGGGAGGGGGTGGTGGGCTCAATGAGCAGTTCTTC. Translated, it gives CASSIAPGGGGGLNEQFF.

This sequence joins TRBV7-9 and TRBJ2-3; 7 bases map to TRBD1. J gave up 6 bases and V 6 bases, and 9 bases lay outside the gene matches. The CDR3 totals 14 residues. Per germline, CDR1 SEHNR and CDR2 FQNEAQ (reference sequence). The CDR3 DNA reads TGTGCCAGCAGTCGAGACAGGGCGGCGGATACGCAGTATTTT. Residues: CASSRDRAADTQYF.

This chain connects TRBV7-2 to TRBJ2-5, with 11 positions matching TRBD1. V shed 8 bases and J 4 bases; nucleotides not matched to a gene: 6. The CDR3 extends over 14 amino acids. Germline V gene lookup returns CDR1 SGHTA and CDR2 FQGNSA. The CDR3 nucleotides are TGTGCCAGCGGGGGACAGGGGGTCGGAGAGACCCAGTACTTC. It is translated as CASGGQGVGETQYF. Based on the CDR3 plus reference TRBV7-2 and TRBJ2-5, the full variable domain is GAGVSQSPSNKVTEKGKDVELRCDPISGHTALYWYRQSLGQGLEFLIYFQGNSAPDKSGLPSDRFSAERTGGSVSTLTIQRTQQEDSAVYLCASGGQGVGETQYFGPGTRLLVL.

Here the CDR3 DNA reads TGTGCCAGCAGCTTCTGGCGGAGCTACAATGAGCAGTTCTTC. Encoded protein: CASSFWRSYNEQFF. The chain employs TRBV5-4 and TRBJ2-1, with D uncertain. Trimming pared 2 bases from V and 3 bases from J, leaving 9 bases between. This CDR3 is 14 amino acids long. CDR1 is SGHNT, CDR2 YYREEE, per germline (reference sequence).

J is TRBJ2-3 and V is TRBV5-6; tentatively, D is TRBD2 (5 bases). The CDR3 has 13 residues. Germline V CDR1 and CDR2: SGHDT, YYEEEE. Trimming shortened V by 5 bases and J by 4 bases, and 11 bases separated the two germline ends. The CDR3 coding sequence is TGTGCCAGCAGGCAGGCGGGTCCAGATACGCAGTATTTT. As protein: CASRQAGPDTQYF.

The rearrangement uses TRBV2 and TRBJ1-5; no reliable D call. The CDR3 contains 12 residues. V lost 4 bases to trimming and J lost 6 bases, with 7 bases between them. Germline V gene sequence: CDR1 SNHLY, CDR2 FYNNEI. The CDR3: CASSGAIQPQHF. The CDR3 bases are TGTGCCAGCAGTGGGGCGATTCAGCCCCAGCATTTT.

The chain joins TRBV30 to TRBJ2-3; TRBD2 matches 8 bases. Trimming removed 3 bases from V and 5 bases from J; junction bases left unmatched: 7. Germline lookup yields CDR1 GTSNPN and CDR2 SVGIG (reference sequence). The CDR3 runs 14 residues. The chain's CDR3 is CAWSLTGGGDTQYF. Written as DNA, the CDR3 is TGTGCCTGGAGCCTGACGGGGGGGGGAGATACGCAGTATTTT.

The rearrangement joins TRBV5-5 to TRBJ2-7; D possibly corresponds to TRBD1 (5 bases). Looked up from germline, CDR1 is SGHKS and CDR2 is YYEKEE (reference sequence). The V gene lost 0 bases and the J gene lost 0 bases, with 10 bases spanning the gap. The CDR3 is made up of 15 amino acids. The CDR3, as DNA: TGTGCCAGCAGCTTGGAGCAGGGCGGCTCCTACGAGCAGTACTTC. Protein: CASSLEQGGSYEQYF.

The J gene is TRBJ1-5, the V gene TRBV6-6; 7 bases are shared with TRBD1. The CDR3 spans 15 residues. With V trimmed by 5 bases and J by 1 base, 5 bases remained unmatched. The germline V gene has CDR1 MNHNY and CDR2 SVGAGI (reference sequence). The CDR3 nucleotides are TGTGCCAGCAGTCGGGACAGTAGAAGCAATCAGCCCCAGCATTTT. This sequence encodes CASSRDSRSNQPQHF.

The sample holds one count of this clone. The CDR3, as DNA: TGCGCCAGCAGCCAAGATTCGGCCGCTGGGCTTATACGCTACACCTTC. It is translated as CASSQDSAAGLIRYTF. The chain has TRBV4-1 and TRBJ1-2; D is unclear. Trimming stripped 0 bases from V and 9 bases from J, with 20 bases between. The length of the CDR3 is 16 residues. The germline V gene encodes CDR1 MGHRA and CDR2 YSYEKL.

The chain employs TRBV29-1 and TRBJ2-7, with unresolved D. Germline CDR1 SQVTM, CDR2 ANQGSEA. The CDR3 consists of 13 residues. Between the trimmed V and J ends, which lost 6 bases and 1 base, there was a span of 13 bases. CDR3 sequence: CSVGGIASYEQYF. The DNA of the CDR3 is TGCAGCGTCGGCGGAATCGCGTCCTACGAGCAGTACTTC.

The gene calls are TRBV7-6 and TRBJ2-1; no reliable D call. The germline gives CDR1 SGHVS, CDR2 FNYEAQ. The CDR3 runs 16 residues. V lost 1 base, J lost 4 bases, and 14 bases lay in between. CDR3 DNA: TGTGCCAGCAGCTTAGAACTCGGTGGAGTTTACAATGAGCAGTTCTTC. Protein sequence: CASSLELGGVYNEQFF.

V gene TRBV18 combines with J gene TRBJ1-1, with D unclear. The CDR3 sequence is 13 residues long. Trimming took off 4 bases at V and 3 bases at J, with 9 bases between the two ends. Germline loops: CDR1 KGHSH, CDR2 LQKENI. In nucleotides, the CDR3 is TGTGCCAGCTCACTGTCGGTTTACACTGAAGCTTTCTTT. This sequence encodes CASSLSVYTEAFF. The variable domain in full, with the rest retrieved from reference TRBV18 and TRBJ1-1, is NAGVMQNPRHLVRRRGQEARLRCSPMKGHSHVYWYRQLPEEGLKFMVYLQKENIIDESGMPKERFSAEFPKEGPSILRIQQVVRGDSAAYFCASSLSVYTEAFFGQGTRLTVV.

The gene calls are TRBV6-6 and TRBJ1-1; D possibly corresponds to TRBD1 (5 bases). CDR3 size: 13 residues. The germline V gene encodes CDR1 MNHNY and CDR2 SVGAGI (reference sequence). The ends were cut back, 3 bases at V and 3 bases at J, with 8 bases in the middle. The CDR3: CASSYQGYTEAFF. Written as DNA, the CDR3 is TGTGCCAGCAGTTATCAGGGTTACACTGAAGCTTTCTTT.

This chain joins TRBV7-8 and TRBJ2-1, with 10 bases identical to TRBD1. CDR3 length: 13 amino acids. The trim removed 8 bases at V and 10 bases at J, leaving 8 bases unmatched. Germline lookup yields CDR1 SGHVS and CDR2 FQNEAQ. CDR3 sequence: CASVRTGGEEQFF. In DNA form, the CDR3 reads TGTGCCAGCGTACGGACAGGGGGAGAAGAGCAGTTCTTC.

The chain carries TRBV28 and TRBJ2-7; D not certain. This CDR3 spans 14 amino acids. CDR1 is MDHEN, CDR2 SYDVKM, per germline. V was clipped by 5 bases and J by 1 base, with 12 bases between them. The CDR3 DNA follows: TGTGCCAGCAGTCCGATTGTCGGGTCCTACGAGCAGTACTTC. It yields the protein CASSPIVGSYEQYF.

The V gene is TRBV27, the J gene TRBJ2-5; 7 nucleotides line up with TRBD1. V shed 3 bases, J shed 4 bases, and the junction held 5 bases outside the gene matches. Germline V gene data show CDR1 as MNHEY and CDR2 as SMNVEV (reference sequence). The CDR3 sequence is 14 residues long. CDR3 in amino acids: CASSFVGGGETQYF. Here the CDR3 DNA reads TGTGCCAGCAGTTTTGTAGGGGGCGGAGAGACCCAGTACTTC.

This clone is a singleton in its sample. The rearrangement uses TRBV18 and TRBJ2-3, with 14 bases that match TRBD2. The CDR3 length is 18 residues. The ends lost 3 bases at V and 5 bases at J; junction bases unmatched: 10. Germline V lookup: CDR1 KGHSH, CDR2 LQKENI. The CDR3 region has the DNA TGTGCCAGCTCACCTGCACCGGGACTAGCGGGAGCCAGAGATACGCAGTATTTT. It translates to CASSPAPGLAGARDTQYF.

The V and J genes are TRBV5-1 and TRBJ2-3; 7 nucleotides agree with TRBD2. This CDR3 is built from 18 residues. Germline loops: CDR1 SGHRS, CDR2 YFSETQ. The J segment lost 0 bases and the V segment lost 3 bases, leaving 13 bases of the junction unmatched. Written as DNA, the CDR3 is TGCGCCAGCAGCTCGTCGTGGTCGAGCGGGACTAGCACAGATACGCAGTATTTT. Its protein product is CASSSSWSSGTSTDTQYF.